This TCR beta chain was identified in a study of human T cells and chemical hapten exposure. Sample time point: patch test 3, about 24 weeks after DPC sensitization. The treatment here: therapeutic diphenylcyclopropenone sensitization with weekly scalp DPC. Blood sampling occurred before each patch-test application. This clonotype has just a few counts. Each CDR3 protein is one row after TCRdb ran MiXCR on the RACE reads. The sample contains 150,000 to 200,000 distinct CDR3 sequences, under 25% of which appear only once. The CDR3 covers 17 residues. The germline CDR1 and CDR2 sequences are MNHEY and SVGAGI. Trimming stripped 5 bases from V and 10 bases from J, with 27 bases between.

This chain joins TRBV6-5 and TRBJ2-1; either TRBD1 or TRBD2 may fit D (5 bases each). The receptor comes from a woman aged 40 to 50 with alopecia areata. Some clones in this sample may be carry-over from other donors' samples. This sample comprised whole blood, obtained in connection with sensitization to the hapten diphenylcyclopropenone (DPC). The CDR3, as DNA: TGTGCCAGCAGTCCCTTGAGGATTAGAGGGGCTCGGAGAGAGCAGTTCTTC. Protein: CASSPLRIRGARREQFF.